The subject of this entry is one T cell receptor (beta chain). This sample includes further DNA sequences coding for the same CDR3. The data belong to a study of CD8+ T cells in alopecia areata. cDNA serving as the sequencing template came from extracted, reverse transcribed RNA. Sequenced by immunoSEQ multiplex PCR; TCRdb stores in-frame clones only, minus some. The sample yields 110,000 or so clones, 35% to 45% seen once. There are 13 residues in the CDR3. The V gene lost 0 bases and the J gene lost 7 bases, with 7 bases spanning the gap. The germline CDR1 and CDR2 sequences are SGHTA and FQGNSA. The receptor comes from a human donor with alopecia areata. The genes are TRBV7-2 and TRBJ2-1; D ambiguous. Sequenced sample: CD4+ T cells sorted from blood. The CDR3 sequence is CASSLAWGNEQFF. CDR3 in DNA: TGTGCCAGCAGCTTAGCTTGGGGAAATGAGCAGTTCTTC.